A selection of T cell receptor beta chains follows, all from one sample in a study of T-cell memory formation after mild COVID-19. One entry per CDR3 protein results from TCRdb running MiXCR on the 5' RACE reads. The profile covers 350,000 to 400,000 distinct CDR3 sequences, with around an eighth appearing a single time and approximately 20% taken by the ten largest. The source material was PBMCs or a T cell subset sorted from them (not recorded which). Receptors were obtained from a man between 18 and 35 years old who had mild COVID-19 (a few samples of this study predate the infection). Cell type and time point are not known. Both conserved end residues are part of each CDR3. A D gene is named only where the DNA matches it firmly. Not all rows give a size; the values are once, few, many and, for expanded clones, a class.

J	D	size	V	DNA	CDR3
TRBJ1-1	-	few	TRBV20-1	TGCAGTGTAGACAGGTACACTGAAGCTTTCTTT	CSVDRYTEAFF
TRBJ2-1	TRBD1	many	TRBV4-3	TGCGCCAGCAGCCCCCTAGGACAGGACCCCTACAATGAGCAGTTCTTC	CASSPLGQDPYNEQFF
TRBJ1-6	TRBD1	-	TRBV6-5	TGTGCCAGCACCCGGGACAGGGGTAATTCACCCCTCCACTTT	CASTRDRGNSPLHF
TRBJ1-2	-	-	TRBV7-2	TGTGCCAGCAGCTTAGGACCCACGGAGAGGGGCTACACCTTC	CASSLGPTERGYTF
TRBJ2-4	TRBD1	many	TRBV29-1	TGCAGCCTCGACCGCGGGACAGGCCTAGCCAAAAACATTCAGTACTTC	CSLDRGTGLAKNIQYF
TRBJ1-2	-	-	TRBV3-1	TGTGCCAGCAGCCACGCTTCGGGGGGCTACACCTTC	CASSHASGGYTF
TRBJ1-2	-	-	TRBV7-9	TGTGCCAGCAGCAGCGGACGGTTTAGGGGATATGGCTACACCTTC	CASSSGRFRGYGYTF
TRBJ2-3	TRBD2	few	TRBV6-2/TRBV6-3	TGTGCCAGCAGTTACGCGGGGGGCGAACAGTATTTT	CASSYAGGEQYF
TRBJ2-7	-	few	TRBV6-6	TGTGCCAGCAGTTACCCCGGGACGGTCTACGAGCAGTACTTC	CASSYPGTVYEQYF
TRBJ1-1	-	few	TRBV5-1	TGCGCCAGCAGCGTCGAAGGCTACACTGAAGCTTTCTTT	CASSVEGYTEAFF
TRBJ2-3	-	-	TRBV20-1	TGCAGTGCCCCTCGGACGGACACAGATACGCAGTATTTT	CSAPRTDTDTQYF
TRBJ1-6	-	few	TRBV20-1	TGCAGTGCTAGAGATAGCGAAAAACCCCTCCACTTT	CSARDSEKPLHF
TRBJ2-1	TRBD2	-	TRBV7-8	TGTGCCAGCAGACTACTAGCGGGGGGCAAGAATGAGCAGTTCTTC	CASRLLAGGKNEQFF
TRBJ2-5	-	-	TRBV5-1	TGCGCCAGCAGGCGGGGCGGACCGTACCAAGAGACCCAGTACTTC	CASRRGGPYQETQYF
TRBJ2-5	-	-	TRBV7-9	TGTGCCAGCAGCTCTGGACTCACAGGGAGGGAGACCCAGTACTTC	CASSSGLTGRETQYF
TRBJ1-4	-	few	TRBV15	TGTGCCACTCGGGGGCCGGATGAAAAACTGTTTTTT	CATRGPDEKLFF
TRBJ2-1	TRBD1	few	TRBV12-3/TRBV12-4	TGTGCCAGCAGTTTACCCCGGACAGGGGGCTTCAATGAGCAGTTCTTC	CASSLPRTGGFNEQFF
TRBJ2-5	-	many	TRBV12-3/TRBV12-4	TGCGCCAGCAGCTTGTTAGAGACCCAGTACTTC	CASSLLETQYF
TRBJ2-7	-	once	TRBV6-1	TGTGCCAGCCTTGGGAGGTTCGAGCAGTACTTC	CASLGRFEQYF
TRBJ2-3	-	-	TRBV20-1	TGCAGTGCTAGGCTCCCTCAGGGAAACACAGATACGCAGTATTTT	CSARLPQGNTDTQYF
TRBJ2-3	TRBD1	few	TRBV29-1	TGCAGCGTCCGGGACAGGACCACAGATACGCAGTATTTT	CSVRDRTTDTQYF
TRBJ1-6	TRBD1	-	TRBV6-5	TGTGCCAGCAGAACGGGACAGGGGGGACGAAATTCACCCCTCCACTTT	CASRTGQGGRNSPLHF
TRBJ2-5	TRBD2	-	TRBV9	TGTGCCAGCAGCGTGCAAGGGCTAGCGGGGGGAGAGACCCAGTACTTC	CASSVQGLAGGETQYF
TRBJ2-3	TRBD1	-	TRBV27	TGTGCCAGCAGTTTATTACATGCCGGACAGGGCACAGATACGCAGTATTTT	CASSLLHAGQGTDTQYF
TRBJ2-5	TRBD2	few	TRBV14	TGTGCCAGCAGCCACTTAGGAGCGGGGGAAGAGACCCAGTACTTC	CASSHLGAGEETQYF
TRBJ2-7	TRBD2	-	TRBV7-2	TGTGCCAGCAGCTTAGTATTAGCCCTGGCGGGGGACTACGAGCAGTACTTC	CASSLVLALAGDYEQYF
TRBJ2-2	TRBD2	-	TRBV6-5	TGTGCCAGCAGTTACTCCTCGGTCAGCGGGGGGTTTCCCAACACCGGGGAGCTGTTTTTT	CASSYSSVSGGFPNTGELFF
TRBJ2-1	TRBD2	-	TRBV5-1	TGCGCCAGCAGCCCCGCCACGACTAGCGGGGGGCCACAGTTCTTC	CASSPATTSGGPQFF
TRBJ2-1	-	many	TRBV7-2	TGTGCCAGCAGCTTATCTAGTGACCCTTACAATGAGCAGTTCTTC	CASSLSSDPYNEQFF
TRBJ1-1	-	many	TRBV7-9	TGTGCCAGCAGCTTTAAATCCGGGAACACTGAAGCTTTCTTT	CASSFKSGNTEAFF
TRBJ2-7	TRBD1	few	TRBV3-1	TGTGCCAGCAGCCAAGATTCAGGGGGCGAGCAGTACTTC	CASSQDSGGEQYF
TRBJ2-7	TRBD2	few	TRBV7-2	TGTGCCAGCAGCTTAGGGACTAGCGGTCCCTACGAGCAGTACTTC	CASSLGTSGPYEQYF
TRBJ2-2	TRBD2	-	TRBV20-1	TGCAGTGCTAGTCGGCTAGCGGGGGGGGCGAACACCGGGGAGCTGTTTTTT	CSASRLAGGANTGELFF
TRBJ1-6	-	few	TRBV20-1	TGCAGTGCTAGAGGCGCGCGGGTTACCCTTTCACCCCTCCACTTT	CSARGARVTLSPLHF
TRBJ2-1	TRBD2	-	TRBV9	TGTGCCAGTCGCGAAGGTGGCGGGGGGGCGCGAGGTGAGCAGTTCTTC	CASREGGGGARGEQFF
TRBJ2-2	TRBD1	many	TRBV12-3/TRBV12-4	TGTGCCAGCAGATACGGGACAGTCAACACCGGGGAGCTGTTTTTT	CASRYGTVNTGELFF
TRBJ1-4	-	few	TRBV9	TGTGCCAGCAGCGCGTACCAGGGACCTGCAGGCGAAAAACTGTTTTTT	CASSAYQGPAGEKLFF
TRBJ2-3	-	few	TRBV18	TGTGCCAGCTCACCCGATAGCATGTTAGCAGATACGCAGTATTTT	CASSPDSMLADTQYF
TRBJ2-2	TRBD1	many	TRBV7-7	TGTGCTAGCAGCCAGAAACCCCGAAACTACAGGGGGCCGGGCACCGGGGAGCTGTTTTTT	CASSQKPRNYRGPGTGELFF
TRBJ1-3	TRBD1	-	TRBV20-1	TGCAGTGCTAGAGATCAAGAAGGGGGCCACACCATATATTTT	CSARDQEGGHTIYF
TRBJ1-5	-	many	TRBV28	TGTGCCAGCAGTACATCAGGGAGCGGGAGCAATCAGCCCCAGCATTTT	CASSTSGSGSNQPQHF
TRBJ2-1	-	few	TRBV20-1	TGCAGTGCTAGAGCCCTCGGGGAGAGCTCCTACAATGAGCAGTTCTTC	CSARALGESSYNEQFF
TRBJ2-7	-	many	TRBV7-6	TGTGCCAGCAGCTTAGAGACAGCCTACGAGCAGTACTTC	CASSLETAYEQYF
TRBJ2-1	TRBD2	-	TRBV20-1	TGCAGTGCTAGAGATCACACTAGCGGACTTTACAATGAGCAGTTCTTC	CSARDHTSGLYNEQFF
TRBJ1-1	-	-	TRBV12-3/TRBV12-4	TGTGCCAGCACCTTGGACGCCCCTGAAGCTTTCTTT	CASTLDAPEAFF
TRBJ1-1	-	few	TRBV6-1	TGTGCCAGCAGTGAATGGGGCAACGGGGCGGCAATTGAAGCTTTCTTT	CASSEWGNGAAIEAFF
TRBJ2-1	TRBD2	-	TRBV10-1	TGCGCCAGCAGTGAGAGCGGGGCCCTCTACAATGAGCAGTTCTTC	CASSESGALYNEQFF
TRBJ2-1	TRBD2	-	TRBV6-2/TRBV6-3	TGTGCCAGCAGTTCCAGCGGGGGATCCTACAATGAGCAGTTCTTC	CASSSSGGSYNEQFF
TRBJ2-7	-	many	TRBV7-2	TGTGCCAGCAGCCCAGGGGGGGCTTTGTCCTACGAGCAGTACTTC	CASSPGGALSYEQYF
TRBJ2-1	TRBD2	-	TRBV11-2	TGTGCCAGCAGCTCAAGGACTAGCGGGGGGCAGTACAATGAGCAGTTCTTC	CASSSRTSGGQYNEQFF
TRBJ2-3	-	many	TRBV7-9	TGTGCCAGCAGCTTGGCTACCACAGATACGCAGTATTTT	CASSLATTDTQYF
TRBJ2-7	TRBD1	many	TRBV20-1	TGCAGTGCTAGACCACAGGGGTTGACCTACGAGCAGTACTTC	CSARPQGLTYEQYF
TRBJ2-5	-	-	TRBV11-2	TGTGCCAGCAGCTTAGGAATCGGGACCCAGTACTTC	CASSLGIGTQYF